The T cell receptor beta chain described here comes from a study of blood T cell repertoires in COVID-19. About the study: COVID-19 samples from acute and convalescent phases originated in the United States, Italy and Spain. T cells, B-cell-depleted T cells, or PBMCs supplied cDNA or gDNA.

Germline V lookup: CDR1 SGHTA, CDR2 FQGNSA. With V trimmed by 5 bases and J by 3 bases, 5 bases remained unmatched. This CDR3 contains 14 residues. Assay used: immunoSEQ multiplex PCR; TCRdb lists only in-frame clones, some missing. Counted here are around 260,000 clones, 86% occurring once; the ten biggest clones make up approximately 3%. The V gene is TRBV7-2, the J gene TRBJ2-3, with 7 bases identical to TRBD2. The clonotype comes from a woman aged 25-40 years with active or convalescent COVID-19. The sequenced sample was peripheral blood. In nucleotides, the CDR3 is TGTGCCAGCAGCGAAGGACTAGTGACAGATACGCAGTATTTT. It yields the protein CASSEGLVTDTQYF.